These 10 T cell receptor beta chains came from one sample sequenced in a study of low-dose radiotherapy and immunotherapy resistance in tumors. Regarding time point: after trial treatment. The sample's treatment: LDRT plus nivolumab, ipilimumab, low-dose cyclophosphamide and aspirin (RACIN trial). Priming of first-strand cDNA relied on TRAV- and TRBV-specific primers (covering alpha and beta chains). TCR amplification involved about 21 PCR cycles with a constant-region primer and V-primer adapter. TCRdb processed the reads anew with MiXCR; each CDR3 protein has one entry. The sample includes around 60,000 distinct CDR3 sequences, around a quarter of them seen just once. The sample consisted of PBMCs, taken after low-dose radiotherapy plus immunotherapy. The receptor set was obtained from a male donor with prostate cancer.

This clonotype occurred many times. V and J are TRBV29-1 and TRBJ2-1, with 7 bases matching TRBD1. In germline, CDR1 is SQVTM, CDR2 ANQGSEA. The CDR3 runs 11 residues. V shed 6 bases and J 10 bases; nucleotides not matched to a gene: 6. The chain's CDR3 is CSVGRQGEQFF. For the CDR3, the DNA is TGCAGCGTCGGTAGACAGGGAGAGCAGTTCTTC.

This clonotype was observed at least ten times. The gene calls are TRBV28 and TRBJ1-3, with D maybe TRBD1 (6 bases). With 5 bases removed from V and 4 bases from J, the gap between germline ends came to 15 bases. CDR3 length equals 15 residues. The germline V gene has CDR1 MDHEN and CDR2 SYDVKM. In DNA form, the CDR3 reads TGTGCCAGCAGTAGCAGGGGAAGTCGAGGAAACACCATATATTTT. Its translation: CASSSRGSRGNTIYF.

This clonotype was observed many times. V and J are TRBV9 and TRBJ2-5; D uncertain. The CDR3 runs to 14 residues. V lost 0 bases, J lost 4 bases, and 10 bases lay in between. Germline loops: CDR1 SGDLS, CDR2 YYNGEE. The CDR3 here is CASSVGLAVETQYF. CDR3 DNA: TGTGCCAGCAGCGTAGGATTGGCGGTAGAGACCCAGTACTTC.

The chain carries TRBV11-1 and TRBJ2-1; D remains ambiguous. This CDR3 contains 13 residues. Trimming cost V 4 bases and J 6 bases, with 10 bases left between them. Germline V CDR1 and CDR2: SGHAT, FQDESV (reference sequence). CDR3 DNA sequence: TGTGCCAGCAGCTCGCCAGACGTCAATGAGCAGTTCTTC. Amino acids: CASSSPDVNEQFF. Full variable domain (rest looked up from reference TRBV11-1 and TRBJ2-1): EAEVAQSPRYKITEKSQAVAFWCDPISGHATLYWYRQILGQGPELLVQFQDESVVDDSQLPKDRFSAERLKGVDSTLKIQPAELGDSAMYLCASSSPDVNEQFFGPGTRLTVL.

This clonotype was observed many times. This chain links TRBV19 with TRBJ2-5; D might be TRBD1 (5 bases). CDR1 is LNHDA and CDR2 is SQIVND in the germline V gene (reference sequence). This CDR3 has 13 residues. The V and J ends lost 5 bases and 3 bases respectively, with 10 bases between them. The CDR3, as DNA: TGTGCCAGTAGTGGGGCTGAGAAAGAGACCCAGTACTTC. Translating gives CASSGAEKETQYF.

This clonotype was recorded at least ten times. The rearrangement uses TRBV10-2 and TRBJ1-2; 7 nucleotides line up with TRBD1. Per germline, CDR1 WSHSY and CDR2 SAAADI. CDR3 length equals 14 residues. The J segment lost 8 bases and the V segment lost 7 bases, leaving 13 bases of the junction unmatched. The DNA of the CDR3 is TGCGCCAGCAACTTCCAACGCGAGGGACAGGGCTACACCTTC. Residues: CASNFQREGQGYTF.

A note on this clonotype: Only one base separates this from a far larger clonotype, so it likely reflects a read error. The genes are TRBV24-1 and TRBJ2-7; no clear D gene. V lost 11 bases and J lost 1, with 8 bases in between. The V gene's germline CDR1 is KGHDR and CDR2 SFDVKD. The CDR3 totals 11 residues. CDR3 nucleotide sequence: TGTGCCAGCTGCCGGTCCTACGAGCAGTACTTC. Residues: CASCRSYEQYF.

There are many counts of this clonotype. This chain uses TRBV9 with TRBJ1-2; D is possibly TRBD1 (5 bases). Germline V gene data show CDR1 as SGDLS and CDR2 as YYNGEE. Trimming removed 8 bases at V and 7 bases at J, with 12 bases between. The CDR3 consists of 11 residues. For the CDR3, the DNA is TGTGCCAGAGGGGTAGGTCTTGGCTACACCTTC. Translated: CARGVGLGYTF.

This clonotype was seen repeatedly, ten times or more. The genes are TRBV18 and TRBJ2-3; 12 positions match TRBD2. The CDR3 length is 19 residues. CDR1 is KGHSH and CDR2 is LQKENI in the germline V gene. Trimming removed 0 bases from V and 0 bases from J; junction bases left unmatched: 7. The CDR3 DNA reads TGTGCCAGCTCACCACCTCGGCTAGCGGGGGGGACTAGCACAGATACGCAGTATTTT. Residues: CASSPPRLAGGTSTDTQYF.

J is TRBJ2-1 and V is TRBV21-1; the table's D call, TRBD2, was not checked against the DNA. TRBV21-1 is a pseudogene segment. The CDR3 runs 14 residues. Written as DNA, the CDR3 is TGTGCCAGCAGCATAGGGGGACTAGCGGAGCGGCAGTTCTTC. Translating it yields CASSIGGLAERQFF.